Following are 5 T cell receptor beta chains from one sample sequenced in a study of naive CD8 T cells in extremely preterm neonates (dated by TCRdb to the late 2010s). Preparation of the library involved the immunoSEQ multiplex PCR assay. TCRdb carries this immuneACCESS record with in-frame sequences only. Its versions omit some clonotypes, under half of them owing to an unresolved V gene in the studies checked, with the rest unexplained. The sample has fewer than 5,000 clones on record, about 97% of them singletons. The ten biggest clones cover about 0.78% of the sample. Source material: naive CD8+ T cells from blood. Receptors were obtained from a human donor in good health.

CDR3 nucleotide sequence: TGTGCCAGCAGCCTCCAGCGGGACAGGGGTGAAAAACTGTTTTTT. It codes for CASSLQRDRGEKLFF. The chain joins TRBV13 to TRBJ1-4; TRBD1 aligns across 10 bases. The CDR3 sequence is 15 residues long. From germline, CDR1 is PRHDT and CDR2 FYEKMQ (reference sequence). Trimming at V came to 5 bases and at J to 7 bases, leaving 7 bases not matched to a gene. The whole variable domain, filled in from reference TRBV13 and TRBJ1-4, reads AAGVIQSPRHLIKEKRETATLKCYPIPRHDTVYWYQQGPGQDPQFLISFYEKMQSDKGSIPDRFSAQQFSDYHSELNMSSLELGDSALYFCASSLQRDRGEKLFFGSGTQLSVL.

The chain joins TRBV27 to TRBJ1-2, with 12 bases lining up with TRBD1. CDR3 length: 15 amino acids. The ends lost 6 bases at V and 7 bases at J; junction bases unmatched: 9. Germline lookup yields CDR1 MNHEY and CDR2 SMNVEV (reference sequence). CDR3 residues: CASRTPGQGAGGYTF. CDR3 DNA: TGTGCCAGCAGGACACCGGGACAGGGGGCGGGTGGCTACACCTTC.

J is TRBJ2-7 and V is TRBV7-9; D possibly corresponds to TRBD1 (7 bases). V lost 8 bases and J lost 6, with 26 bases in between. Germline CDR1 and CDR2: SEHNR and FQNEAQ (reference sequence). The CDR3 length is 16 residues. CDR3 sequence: CASSPTEATGRFEQYF. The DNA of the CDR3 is TGTGCCAGCTCCCCAACCGAGGCGACAGGGAGGTTCGAGCAGTACTTC.

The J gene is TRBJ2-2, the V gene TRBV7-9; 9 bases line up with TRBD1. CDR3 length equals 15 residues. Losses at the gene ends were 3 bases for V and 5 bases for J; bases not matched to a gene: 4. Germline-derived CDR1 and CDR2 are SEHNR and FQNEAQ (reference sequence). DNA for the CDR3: TGTGCCAGCAGCTTGGACAGGGGAGGGACCGGGGAGCTGTTTTTT. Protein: CASSLDRGGTGELFF.

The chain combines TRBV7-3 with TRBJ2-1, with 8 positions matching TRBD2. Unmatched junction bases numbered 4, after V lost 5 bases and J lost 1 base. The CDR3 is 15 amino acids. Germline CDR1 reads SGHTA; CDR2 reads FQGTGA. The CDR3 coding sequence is TGTGCCAGCAGCCAGTCGGGGGGGTCCTACAATGAGCAGTTCTTC. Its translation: CASSQSGGSYNEQFF.